These 30 T cell receptor beta chains originate from one sample sequenced in a study of blood T cell repertoires in COVID-19. Profiling relied on immunoSEQ multiplex PCR, and the TCRdb table lists in-frame clones only, not all of them. The data show fewer than 200,000 clones, about 84% seen once. Sequenced: PBMCs or T cells enriched from blood (not recorded which). These TCRs come from a man aged 50-60 years who had recovered from COVID-19.

The chain carries TRBV9 and TRBJ2-6; a possible D gene is TRBD1 (6 bases). V gave up 3 bases and J gave up 4 bases, with 17 bases separating them. Germline V gene lookup returns CDR1 SGDLS and CDR2 YYNGEE. The CDR3 runs 17 residues. The CDR3 DNA sequence: TGTGCCAGCAGCGCTCATTCCACAGGGTCGGGGGCCAACGTCCTGACTTTC. This encodes CASSAHSTGSGANVLTF.

V is TRBV7-2 and J is TRBJ1-6; D not resolved. V lost 1 base to trimming and J lost 8 bases, with 6 bases between them. The CDR3 length is 13 residues. Germline CDR1 and CDR2: SGHTA and FQGNSA. The CDR3 sequence: CASSLDLYSPLHF. Written as DNA, the CDR3 is TGTGCCAGCAGCTTAGATCTGTATTCACCCCTCCACTTT.

The gene calls are TRBV5-1 and TRBJ2-5, with 9 bases identical to TRBD1. Germline V gene sequence: CDR1 SGHRS, CDR2 YFSETQ. V was clipped by 4 bases and J by 5 bases; unmatched bases: 6. There are 14 residues in the CDR3. The CDR3 DNA reads as TGCGCCAGCAGCGCACAGGGGGCGCGGGAGACCCAGTACTTC. The encoded protein is CASSAQGARETQYF.

The chain links TRBV6-1 to TRBJ2-2, with 10 bases that match TRBD1. The CDR3 length is 18 residues. Per germline, CDR1 MNHNS and CDR2 SASEGT. V trimming: 4 bases; J trimming: 7 bases; junction bases outside the gene matches: 15. CDR3 sequence: CASSARGGTGDSYGELFF. As DNA, the CDR3 is TGTGCCAGCAGTGCCCGTGGGGGGACAGGGGATTCTTACGGGGAGCTGTTTTTT.

This clone was seen a single time. Additional DNA sequences in this sample encode the identical CDR3. The chain has TRBV18 and TRBJ1-2; 8 positions agree with TRBD1. The CDR3 contains 14 residues. Germline V CDR1 and CDR2: KGHSH, LQKENI. V trimming: 3 bases; J trimming: 3 bases; junction bases outside the gene matches: 3. The DNA of the CDR3 is TGTGCCAGCTCACCCTTGGACAGGGACTATGGCTACACCTTC. Translated, it gives CASSPLDRDYGYTF.

The chain recombines TRBV7-9 with TRBJ1-4; TRBD1 is a possible D gene (5 bases). CDR1 SEHNR and CDR2 FQNEAQ come from the germline V gene (reference sequence). The V end lost 3 bases, the J end lost 8 bases, and 28 bases lay between the germline ends. The CDR3 contains 19 residues. CDR3 coding DNA: TGTGCCAGCAGCTTCGTTTCGGTCCTTCTTCCGGGACTCCCCGAAAAACTGTTTTTT. Translation gives CASSFVSVLLPGLPEKLFF.

This clone appeared a few times. The rearrangement uses TRBV11-2 and TRBJ2-7, with D hard to call. Germline values: CDR1 SGHAT, CDR2 FQNNGV. V lost 0 bases and J 3 bases, leaving 9 bases between the germline ends. The CDR3 sequence is 14 residues long. The CDR3 loop is CASSLDRRLYEQYF. For the CDR3, the DNA is TGTGCCAGCAGCTTAGATCGTCGACTCTACGAGCAGTACTTC.

The rearrangement uses TRBV6-5 and TRBJ1-5; possible D gene TRBD1, 6 bases. The CDR3 spans 15 residues. Trimming shortened V by 5 bases and J by 6 bases, and 17 bases separated the two germline ends. Germline CDR1 and CDR2: MNHEY and SVGAGI. CDR3 nucleotide sequence: TGTGCCAGCAGTCCCGAGGGGGTAGGAAGTCAGCCCCAGCATTTT. Translation: CASSPEGVGSQPQHF.

CDR3 in amino acids: CASSLALTGGGSPLHF. Written as DNA, the CDR3 is TGTGCCAGCAGCTTAGCGCTTACAGGGGGCGGTTCACCCCTCCACTTT. The chain uses TRBV7-6 and TRBJ1-6; 9 positions agree with TRBD1. This CDR3 comprises 16 residues. Germline V gene sequence: CDR1 SGHVS, CDR2 FNYEAQ. V shed 0 bases and J 9 bases; nucleotides not matched to a gene: 6.

The chain is built from TRBV21-1 and TRBJ2-5; the table's D gene call, TRBD1, was not cross checked with the DNA. TRBV21-1 is a documented pseudogene. This CDR3 is 13 amino acids long. As DNA, the CDR3 is TGTGCCAGCAGCAGACAGGGTAGCGAGACCCAGTACTTC. Residues: CASSRQGSETQYF.

The V and J genes are TRBV19 and TRBJ2-5; 9 nucleotides agree with TRBD1. J was trimmed by 7 bases and V by 4 bases; bases with no gene match: 7. This CDR3 spans 14 amino acids. CDR1 is LNHDA and CDR2 is SQIVND in the germline V gene (reference sequence). DNA of the CDR3: TGTGCCAGTAGTACCTCGGACAGGGGTTCGACCCAGTACTTC. Translating gives CASSTSDRGSTQYF.

The V call is TRBV28, the J call TRBJ2-5; maybe TRBD2 (5 bases). From germline, CDR1 is MDHEN and CDR2 SYDVKM. Deletions cut 5 bases from V and 2 bases from J, with 15 bases between. The CDR3 has 15 amino acids. The CDR3 reads CASSQYSRGQETQYF. As DNA, the CDR3 is TGTGCCAGCAGTCAATACTCGCGCGGGCAAGAGACCCAGTACTTC.

V and J are TRBV5-6 and TRBJ2-1, with TRBD1 matching 7 bases. The J segment lost 0 bases and the V segment lost 2 bases, leaving 8 bases of the junction unmatched. The CDR3 is 17 amino acids. Per germline, CDR1 SGHDT and CDR2 YYEEEE. The CDR3 sequence is CASSLGQALVSYNEQFF. In nucleotides, the CDR3 is TGTGCCAGCAGCTTAGGACAGGCTCTCGTCTCCTACAATGAGCAGTTCTTC.

V gene TRBV30 combines with J gene TRBJ1-2; D gene unclear. CDR1 GTSNPN and CDR2 SVGIG come from the germline V gene (reference sequence). The CDR3 has 13 amino acids. V was cut by 1 base and J by 8 bases, with 14 bases left in between. The CDR3 protein is CAWSGTGAGGYTF. In DNA, the CDR3 is TGTGCCTGGAGTGGTACGGGAGCGGGGGGCTACACCTTC.

The V gene is TRBV27, the J gene TRBJ1-6; D uncertain. The CDR3 loop spans 14 amino acids. Germline-derived CDR1 and CDR2 are MNHEY and SMNVEV (reference sequence). The V gene lost 4 bases and the J gene lost 0 bases, with 4 bases spanning the gap. The CDR3 DNA follows: TGTGCCAGCAGTTCAGGCTCCTATAATTCACCCCTCCACTTT. Its translation is CASSSGSYNSPLHF.

The chain employs TRBV5-1 and TRBJ1-4; 7 nucleotides align to TRBD1. The CDR3 runs to 14 residues. V dropped 4 bases and J dropped 3; count of bases not matched to a gene: 3. The germline V gene has CDR1 SGHRS and CDR2 YFSETQ. The DNA of the CDR3 is TGCGCCAGCAGCGAGCAGGGGGCTAATGAAAAACTGTTTTTT. The encoded protein is CASSEQGANEKLFF. The variable domain in full, with the rest retrieved from reference TRBV5-1 and TRBJ1-4, is KAGVTQTPRYLIKTRGQQVTLSCSPISGHRSVSWYQQTPGQGLQFLFEYFSETQRNKGNFPGRFSGRQFSNSRSEMNVSTLELGDSALYLCASSEQGANEKLFFGSGTQLSVL.

The chain is built from TRBV5-6 and TRBJ2-5; a weak D match, TRBD1 (6 bases). The CDR3 has 13 amino acids. From germline, CDR1 is SGHDT and CDR2 YYEEEE. V shed 2 bases and J shed 6 bases, with 11 bases lying between them. The CDR3 spells CASSLGGTKTQYF. The CDR3 coding sequence is TGTGCCAGCAGCTTAGGGGGAACTAAGACCCAGTACTTC.

The chain joins TRBV30 to TRBJ2-7; TRBD2 is a possible D gene (6 bases). Trimming removed 3 bases from V and 2 bases from J, with 20 bases in between. The CDR3 is made up of 16 amino acids. CDR1 GTSNPN and CDR2 SVGIG come from the germline V gene (reference sequence). CDR3 sequence reads: CAWRPLTSSPPYEQYF. The CDR3 DNA reads as TGTGCCTGGAGACCTTTAACTAGCTCACCCCCCTACGAGCAGTACTTC.

The chain links TRBV5-4 to TRBJ1-4, with a possible D match to TRBD1 (5 bases). Germline-derived CDR1 and CDR2 are SGHNT and YYREEE (reference sequence). CDR3 length: 14 amino acids. Trimming removed 2 bases from V and 8 bases from J, with 13 bases in between. CDR3 residues: CASSFQGTREKLFF. The CDR3 coding sequence is TGTGCCAGCAGCTTTCAGGGAACTCGAGAAAAACTGTTTTTT.

This clone occurred a few times. V usage is TRBV9 and J usage is TRBJ1-3; D gene uncertain. Germline V gene sequence: CDR1 SGDLS, CDR2 YYNGEE. V was shortened by 0 bases and J by 4 bases, with 11 bases between the two germline ends. The CDR3 is 15 amino acids. The CDR3 sequence: CASSVGPSLGNTIYF. CDR3 DNA sequence: TGTGCCAGCAGCGTAGGCCCCAGTCTCGGAAACACCATATATTTT.

This clone occurred a few times. The chain employs TRBV6-4 and TRBJ2-3; 8 nucleotides agree with TRBD2. Per the germline V gene, CDR1 is MRHNA and CDR2 is SNTAGT. J lost 6 bases, V lost 6 bases, and 11 bases had no gene match. The CDR3 consists of 15 residues. CDR3 coding DNA: TGTGCCAGCAGCTTTTCCGCGGGGGGTAAGGATACGCAGTATTTT. Translated, it gives CASSFSAGGKDTQYF.

The chain has TRBV2 and TRBJ1-1, with D possibly being TRBD1 (6 bases). CDR3 length: 13 amino acids. Trimming took 5 bases from V and 3 from J, leaving 10 bases between them. Germline V CDR1 and CDR2: SNHLY, FYNNEI. CDR3 amino acids: CASSRGGDTEAFF. The CDR3 DNA is TGTGCCAGCAGTAGGGGGGGGGACACTGAAGCTTTCTTT.

The V gene is TRBV4-1, the J gene TRBJ2-7, with D unclear. In germline, CDR1 is MGHRA, CDR2 YSYEKL. This CDR3 is built from 16 residues. The germline V and J ends were trimmed by 0 bases and 0 bases, with 12 bases remaining between them. The CDR3 sequence is CASSQERTPASYEQYF. Here the CDR3 DNA reads TGCGCCAGCAGCCAAGAACGAACACCCGCCTCCTACGAGCAGTACTTC.

The CDR3, as DNA: TGTGCCAGCAACCCCGACAGAACCTATGGCTACACCTTC. It codes for CASNPDRTYGYTF. J is TRBJ1-2 and V is TRBV28, with a possible D match to TRBD1 (5 bases). The V end lost 7 bases, the J end lost 4 bases, and 13 bases lay between the germline ends. CDR1 MDHEN and CDR2 SYDVKM come from the germline V gene. This CDR3 is 13 amino acids long.

The rearrangement joins TRBV7-2 to TRBJ2-7; D is unresolved. Per the germline V gene, CDR1 is SGHTA and CDR2 is FQGNSA. V dropped 3 bases and J dropped 2 bases, with 11 bases sitting between them. This CDR3 is 14 amino acids long. The CDR3 protein is CASSLRDGAYEQYF. CDR3 in DNA: TGTGCCAGCAGCTTGAGAGACGGAGCCTACGAGCAGTACTTC.

This clone has just one count. The chain combines TRBV19 with TRBJ1-1, with 7 bases that match TRBD1. Germline trimming cut 6 bases from V and 0 bases from J; bases unmatched to any gene: 10. Germline V gene lookup returns CDR1 LNHDA and CDR2 SQIVND (reference sequence). The CDR3 is 16 amino acids. The CDR3 DNA sequence: TGTGCCAGTAGATTAGGGACAGCTATTTTGAACACTGAAGCTTTCTTT. The encoded protein is CASRLGTAILNTEAFF.

CDR3 loop: CASSLPGGSTEAFF. CDR3 coding DNA: TGTGCCAGCAGTCTCCCCGGGGGGAGCACTGAAGCTTTCTTT. The rearrangement uses TRBV6-5 and TRBJ1-1, with D maybe TRBD1 (5 bases). This CDR3 region has 14 residues. Germline V gene data show CDR1 as MNHEY and CDR2 as SVGAGI. The V end was cut by 5 bases, the J end by 4 bases, with 14 bases between.

Here the CDR3 reads CASSLTGLGPFSYNSPLHF. As DNA, the CDR3 is TGCGCCAGCAGCCTGACAGGGCTAGGCCCTTTCTCCTATAATTCACCCCTCCACTTT. This chain links TRBV10-2 with TRBJ1-6; TRBD1 aligns across 7 bases. There are 19 residues in the CDR3. Germline V gives CDR1 WSHSY, CDR2 SAAADI. The trim removed 6 bases at V and 0 bases at J, leaving 14 bases unmatched.

This clone was counted only a few times. V is TRBV6-6 and J is TRBJ2-5; D might be TRBD1 (6 bases). V was trimmed by 4 bases and J by 13 bases, leaving 19 bases between them. Germline assignment: CDR1 MNHNY and CDR2 SVGAGI (reference sequence). This CDR3 has 13 residues. CDR3 nucleotides: TGTGCCAGCAGTTCCGGACAGTGGATGTCGGGGTACTTC. Translating it yields CASSSGQWMSGYF.

This clone was picked up one time. J is TRBJ1-5 and V is TRBV21-1; the table's D call, TRBD1, has no DNA check behind it. TRBV21-1 is recorded as a pseudogene. The length of the CDR3 is 18 residues. The chain's CDR3 is CASSPGGTGGLSNQPQHF. The DNA of the CDR3 is TGTGCCAGCAGCCCTGGGGGGACAGGGGGCCTTAGCAATCAGCCCCAGCATTTT.